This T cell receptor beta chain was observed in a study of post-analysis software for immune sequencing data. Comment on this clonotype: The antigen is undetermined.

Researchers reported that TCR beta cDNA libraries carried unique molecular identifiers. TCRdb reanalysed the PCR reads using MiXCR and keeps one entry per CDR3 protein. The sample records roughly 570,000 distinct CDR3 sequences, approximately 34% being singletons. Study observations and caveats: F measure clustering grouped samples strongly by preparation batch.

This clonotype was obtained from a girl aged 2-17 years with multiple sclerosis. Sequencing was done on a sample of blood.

CDR3 sequence: CSARDPAGTGYKNGYTF. The CDR3 DNA sequence: TGCAGTGCTAGAGATCCTGCCGGGACAGGCTACAAGAATGGCTACACCTTC. This chain connects TRBV20-1 to TRBJ1-2, with TRBD1 identical over 8 bases. Looked up from germline, CDR1 is DFQATT and CDR2 is SNEGSKA (reference sequence). V shed 0 bases, J shed 6 bases, and the junction held 15 bases outside the gene matches. The CDR3 is made up of 17 amino acids.